This TCR beta chain is drawn from a study of blood T cell repertoires in COVID-19. Profiling relied on immunoSEQ multiplex PCR, and the TCRdb table lists in-frame clones only, not all of them. The repertoire includes some 120,000 clones, just under 85% of them detected once, and roughly 17% sits in the top ten. Only one count was recorded for this clone. Trimming removed 0 bases from V and 4 bases from J, with 13 bases in between. CDR3 length: 15 amino acids. Looked up from germline, CDR1 is GTSNPN and CDR2 is SVGIG (reference sequence). The source is a woman between 45 and 65 years old with acute or convalescent COVID-19. The sequencing sample was made of peripheral blood. The V and J genes are TRBV30 and TRBJ1-3; D possibly corresponds to TRBD1 (6 bases). This CDR3 is CAWSVGGANGNTIYF. CDR3 coding DNA: TGTGCCTGGAGTGTCGGGGGGGCTAACGGAAACACCATATATTTT.